These T cell receptor beta chains were read from a single sample in a study of T cells in Graves' hyperthyroidism and ophthalmopathy. TCRdb called the multiplex PCR reads again in MiXCR, with one record for every CDR3 protein. This table has 540,000 or so distinct CDR3 sequences, 15% to 19% appearing once. Sequenced material: blood. The source is a woman in her thirties with Graves' hyperthyroidism. Each CDR3 is given with its conserved first and last residue. D genes are given only for firm matches. Clone size is stated in some rows and not others, as once, few, many or a class when expanded.

v_call: TRBV11-2; clone_size: .; d_call: .; j_call: TRBJ2-3; cdr3_aa: CASSSRRGGETQTSSTDTQYF; cdr3_nt: TGTGCCAGCAGCTCGCGTAGGGGGGGAGAGACCCAGACCTCTAGCACAGATACGCAGTATTTT
v_call: TRBV25-1; clone_size: .; d_call: TRBD1; j_call: TRBJ1-2; cdr3_aa: CASSEPGQGARRGGYTF; cdr3_nt: TGTGCCAGCAGTGAACCTGGACAGGGGGCCCGTCGCGGTGGCTACACCTTC
v_call: TRBV12-3/TRBV12-4; clone_size: many; d_call: TRBD2; j_call: TRBJ2-1; cdr3_aa: CASSFSGSSNEQFF; cdr3_nt: TGTGCCAGCAGTTTTAGCGGGAGTTCAAATGAGCAGTTCTTC
v_call: TRBV3-1; clone_size: .; d_call: .; j_call: TRBJ1-1; cdr3_aa: CASSVPGQFWTEAFF; cdr3_nt: TGTGCCAGTAGTGTTCCGGGACAATTTTGGACTGAAGCTTTCTTT
v_call: TRBV24-1; clone_size: .; d_call: TRBD1; j_call: TRBJ2-2; cdr3_aa: CATARQGTTGELFF; cdr3_nt: TGTGCCACCGCACGACAGGGTACAACCGGGGAGCTGTTTTTT
v_call: TRBV9; clone_size: .; d_call: .; j_call: TRBJ2-7; cdr3_aa: CASSVAHSTPSEQYF; cdr3_nt: TGTGCCAGCAGCGTAGCTCATAGTACTCCTTCCGAGCAGTACTTC
v_call: TRBV11-2; clone_size: many; d_call: TRBD1; j_call: TRBJ2-4; cdr3_aa: CASSEDRGPGVAKNIQYF; cdr3_nt: TGTGCCAGCAGCGAGGACAGGGGGCCGGGGGTAGCCAAAAACATTCAGTACTTC
v_call: TRBV2; clone_size: .; d_call: TRBD2; j_call: TRBJ2-3; cdr3_aa: CASSDGSGLGYTQYF; cdr3_nt: TGTGCCAGCAGTGATGGTTCCGGACTAGGATATACGCAGTATTTT
v_call: TRBV7-3; clone_size: many; d_call: TRBD2; j_call: TRBJ2-1; cdr3_aa: CASSLKLAVYNEQFF; cdr3_nt: TGTGCCAGCAGCTTAAAACTAGCGGTCTACAATGAGCAGTTCTTC
v_call: TRBV9; clone_size: .; d_call: .; j_call: TRBJ1-5; cdr3_aa: CASSGGGGVPQHF; cdr3_nt: TGTGCCAGCAGCGGGGGAGGGGGAGTGCCCCAGCATTTT
v_call: TRBV20-1; clone_size: once; d_call: TRBD2; j_call: TRBJ2-7; cdr3_aa: CSARRLAGAEQYF; cdr3_nt: TGCAGTGCTAGACGACTAGCGGGAGCCGAGCAGTACTTC
v_call: TRBV18; clone_size: .; d_call: .; j_call: TRBJ2-3; cdr3_aa: CASSPMPLDPDTQYF; cdr3_nt: TGTGCCAGCTCACCGATGCCCCTCGATCCAGATACGCAGTATTTT
v_call: TRBV9; clone_size: .; d_call: TRBD2; j_call: TRBJ2-1; cdr3_aa: CASSPRTSGHPPGVNEQFF; cdr3_nt: TGTGCCAGCAGCCCAAGGACTAGCGGCCATCCCCCCGGGGTAAATGAGCAGTTCTTC
v_call: TRBV20-1; clone_size: .; d_call: .; j_call: TRBJ1-2; cdr3_aa: CSVAGEVHGYTF; cdr3_nt: TGCAGTGTCGCAGGGGAGGTGCATGGCTACACCTTC
v_call: TRBV5-1; clone_size: many; d_call: TRBD2; j_call: TRBJ2-3; cdr3_aa: CASRTLGGRVTDTQYF; cdr3_nt: TGCGCCAGCAGGACCCTCGGCGGGAGAGTAACAGATACGCAGTATTTT
v_call: TRBV2; clone_size: many; d_call: .; j_call: TRBJ2-7; cdr3_aa: CASRGTGGREQYF; cdr3_nt: TGTGCCAGCAGAGGGACTGGGGGGCGGGAGCAGTACTTC
v_call: TRBV5-1; clone_size: few; d_call: TRBD1; j_call: TRBJ1-4; cdr3_aa: CASRSGTVNEKLFF; cdr3_nt: TGCGCCAGCAGATCCGGGACAGTGAATGAAAAACTGTTTTTT